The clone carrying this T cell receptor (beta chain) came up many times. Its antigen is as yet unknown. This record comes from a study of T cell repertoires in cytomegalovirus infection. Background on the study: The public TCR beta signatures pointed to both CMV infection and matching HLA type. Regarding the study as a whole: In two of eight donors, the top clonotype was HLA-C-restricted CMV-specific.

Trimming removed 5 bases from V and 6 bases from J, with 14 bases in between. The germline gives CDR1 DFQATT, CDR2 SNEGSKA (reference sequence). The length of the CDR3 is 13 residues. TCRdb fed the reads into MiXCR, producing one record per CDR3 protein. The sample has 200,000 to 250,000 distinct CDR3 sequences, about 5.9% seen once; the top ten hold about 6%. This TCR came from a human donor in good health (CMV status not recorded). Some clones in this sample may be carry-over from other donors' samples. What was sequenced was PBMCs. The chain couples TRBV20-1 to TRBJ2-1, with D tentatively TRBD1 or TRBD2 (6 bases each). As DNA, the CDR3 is TGCAGTGCTGGTTTCAGGGGAGGCAATGAGCAGTTCTTC. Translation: CSAGFRGGNEQFF.